The clone carrying this T cell receptor beta chain has a count of ten or more. Its antigen remains unknown. Breast cancer patients provided tissue from their axillary draining lymph nodes. The data are from a study of breast tumors, draining lymph nodes, adjacent tissues. TCRdb ran MiXCR on the multiplex PCR reads and lists one entry per CDR3 protein. Of approximately 200,000 distinct CDR3 sequences listed, about 32% are singletons. Study-level points and caveats: Compared with lymph nodes, tumors were less diverse; compared with nontumor tissue, more. Most tumor T cells seemingly derive from lymph node, then expand in tumor. Luminal-like breast cancer showed significantly higher tumor–nontumor repertoire similarity than basal-like.

Germline-derived CDR1 and CDR2 are LGHDT and YNNKEL (reference sequence). The CDR3 extends over 14 amino acids. V was clipped by 5 bases and J by 4 bases, with 15 bases between them. V and J are TRBV3-1 and TRBJ2-7, with D possibly TRBD2 on 7 matching bases. Sequencing used axillary lymph node tissue. This TCR was recovered from a female donor with breast cancer. Some clones in this sample may be carry-over from other donors' samples. CDR3 amino acids: CASSSGGRAYEQYF. CDR3 coding DNA: TGTGCCAGCAGCTCGGGGGGCAGGGCGTACGAGCAGTACTTC.